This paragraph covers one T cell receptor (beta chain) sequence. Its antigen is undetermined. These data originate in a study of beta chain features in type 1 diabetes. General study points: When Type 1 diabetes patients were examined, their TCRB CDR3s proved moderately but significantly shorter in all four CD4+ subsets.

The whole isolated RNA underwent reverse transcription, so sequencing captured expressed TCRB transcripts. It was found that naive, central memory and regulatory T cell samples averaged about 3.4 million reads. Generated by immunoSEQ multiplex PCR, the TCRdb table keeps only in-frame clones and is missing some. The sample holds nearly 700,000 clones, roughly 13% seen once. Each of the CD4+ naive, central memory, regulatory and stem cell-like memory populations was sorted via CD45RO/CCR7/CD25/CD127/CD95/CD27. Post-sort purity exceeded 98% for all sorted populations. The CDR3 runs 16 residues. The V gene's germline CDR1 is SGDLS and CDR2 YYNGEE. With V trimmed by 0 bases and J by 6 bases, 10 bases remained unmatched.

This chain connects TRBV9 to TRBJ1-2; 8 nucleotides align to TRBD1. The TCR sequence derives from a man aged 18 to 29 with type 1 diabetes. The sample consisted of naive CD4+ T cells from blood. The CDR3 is CASSVATGGRLNGYTF. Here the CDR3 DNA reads TGTGCCAGCAGCGTAGCCACAGGGGGAAGGTTGAATGGCTACACCTTC. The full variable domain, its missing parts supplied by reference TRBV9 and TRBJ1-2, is DSGVTQTPKHLITATGQRVTLRCSPRSGDLSVYWYQQSLDQGLQFLIQYYNGEERAKGNILERFSAQQFPDLHSELNLSSLELGDSALYFCASSVATGGRLNGYTFGSGTRLTVV.